The 9 T cell receptor beta chains listed next were all sequenced from one sample in a study of identical twins. TCRdb re-derived calls from the 5' RACE reads in MiXCR, one entry per CDR3 protein. The top ten hold more than 0.8% of the sample, which has around 510,000 distinct CDR3 sequences, over 11% seen once. These data were also filed under a second study, of yellow fever vaccine responses in identical twins.

Sample: CD4+ T cells sorted from blood. These receptors originate from a woman aged 18-35 years in good health.

This clonotype has more than one count but fewer than ten. This chain joins TRBV2 and TRBJ2-7; D call uncertain. Trimming shortened V by 5 bases and J by 3 bases, and 14 bases separated the two germline ends. CDR1 is SNHLY and CDR2 is FYNNEI in the germline V gene. The CDR3 has 14 residues. CDR3 residues: CASSPGRIVYEQYF. The CDR3 nucleotides read TGTGCCAGCAGTCCCGGGCGGATTGTCTACGAGCAGTACTTC.

The CDR3 sequence is CASSVTVPYEQYF. In DNA form, the CDR3 reads TGTGCCAGCAGCGTGACAGTCCCCTACGAGCAGTACTTC. The chain has TRBV7-2 and TRBJ2-7, with a tentative D call TRBD1 (5 bases). Germline lookup yields CDR1 SGHTA and CDR2 FQGNSA. The V and J ends lost 5 bases and 2 bases respectively, with 10 bases between them. CDR3 length: 13 amino acids.

The chain has TRBV10-3 and TRBJ2-1; possibly TRBD1 for D (6 bases). Germline V lookup: CDR1 ENHRY, CDR2 SYGVKD. V gave up 2 bases and J gave up 8 bases, with 19 bases separating them. CDR3 length: 16 residues. DNA of the CDR3: TGTGCCATCAGTGAGCTGCAGGGGCCGCCACGGTATGAGCAGTTCTTC. This sequence encodes CAISELQGPPRYEQFF.

The V call is TRBV7-9, the J call TRBJ2-1; TRBD1 matches at 8 bases. V was pared by 4 bases and J by 6 bases, with 5 bases of the junction left unmatched. The CDR3 has 14 amino acids. The germline V gene has CDR1 SEHNR and CDR2 FQNEAQ (reference sequence). CDR3 in amino acids: CASSWGQVSNEQFF. CDR3 coding DNA: TGTGCCAGCAGCTGGGGACAGGTTAGCAATGAGCAGTTCTTC.

There are a few counts of this clonotype. The gene calls are TRBV6-5 and TRBJ2-5, with 7 bases matching TRBD2. Germline CDR1 is MNHEY and CDR2 is SVGAGI. CDR3 size: 14 residues. V trimming: 4 bases; J trimming: 5 bases; junction bases outside the gene matches: 7. The CDR3 region is CASSSSGTGETQYF. CDR3 DNA: TGTGCCAGCAGTTCCAGCGGGACCGGGGAGACCCAGTACTTC.

The chain is built from TRBV29-1 and TRBJ1-5; no firm D call. V lost 5 bases to trimming and J lost 0 bases, with 17 bases between them. In germline, CDR1 is SQVTM, CDR2 ANQGSEA. CDR3 size: 16 residues. The CDR3 coding sequence is TGCAGCGTTAGAGGCAGTGGAACAAATAGCAATCAGCCCCAGCATTTT. Encoded protein: CSVRGSGTNSNQPQHF.

The rearrangement joins TRBV28 to TRBJ2-7; TRBD2 aligns across 16 bases. CDR1 and CDR2 (germline): MDHEN, SYDVKM. V dropped 3 bases and J dropped 7; count of bases not matched to a gene: 3. The CDR3 is 15 residues long. CDR3 in amino acids: CASSLGGLAGGEQYF. DNA of the CDR3: TGTGCCAGCAGTTTGGGGGGACTAGCGGGAGGGGAGCAGTACTTC.

The chain carries TRBV5-1 and TRBJ2-2; no reliable D call. V lost 0 bases and J 1 base, leaving 4 bases between the germline ends. This CDR3 spans 14 amino acids. The V gene's germline CDR1 is SGHRS and CDR2 YFSETQ. DNA of the CDR3: TGCGCCAGCAGCTTGGTCAAGAACACCGGGGAGCTGTTTTTT. Its protein product is CASSLVKNTGELFF.

The chain is built from TRBV11-2 and TRBJ2-1; TRBD2 aligns across 12 bases. Trimming at V came to 0 bases and at J to 7 bases, leaving 4 bases not matched to a gene. This CDR3 contains 16 residues. In germline, CDR1 is SGHAT, CDR2 FQNNGV. CDR3 coding DNA: TGTGCCAGCAGCTTAGATCTAGCGGGAGGGGGTAATGAGCAGTTCTTC. Translated: CASSLDLAGGGNEQFF.